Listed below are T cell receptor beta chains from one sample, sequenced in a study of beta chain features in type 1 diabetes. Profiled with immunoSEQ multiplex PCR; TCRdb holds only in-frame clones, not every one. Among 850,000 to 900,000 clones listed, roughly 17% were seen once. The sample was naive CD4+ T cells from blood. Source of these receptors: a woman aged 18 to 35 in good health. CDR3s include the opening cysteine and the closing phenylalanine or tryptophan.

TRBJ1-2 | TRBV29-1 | CSVLRDRPPYGYTF
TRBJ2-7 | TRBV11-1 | CASSPKTRTSGSYEQYF
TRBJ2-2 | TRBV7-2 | CASSLLAGGPGTGELFF
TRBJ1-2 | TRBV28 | CASSSEYGYTF
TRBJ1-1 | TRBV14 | CASSQSLNTEAFF
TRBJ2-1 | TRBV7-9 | CASSLASSGHYNEQFF
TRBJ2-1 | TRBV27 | CASSFSGASPLRRNEQFF
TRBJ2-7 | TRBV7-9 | CASSLRRKDEQYF
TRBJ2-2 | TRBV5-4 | CASSLDNTGELFF
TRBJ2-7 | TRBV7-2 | CASSLLGTGASYEQYF
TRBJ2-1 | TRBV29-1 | CSVEQSRVANEQFF
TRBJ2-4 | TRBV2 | CASSLKDTAGTPFYF
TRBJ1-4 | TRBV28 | CASSLFLNREKLFF
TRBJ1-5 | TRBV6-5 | CASSYSRVDRPQHF
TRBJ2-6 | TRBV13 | CASSHAGTSGRVTGANVLTF
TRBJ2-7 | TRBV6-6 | CASWEERGYEQYF
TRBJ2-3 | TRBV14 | CASSPWGSLGTDTQYF
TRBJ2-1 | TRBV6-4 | CASSVERVLFSSYNEQFF
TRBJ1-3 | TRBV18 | CASSPIMGPGSGNTIYF
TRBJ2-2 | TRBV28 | CASSYPRGVTGELFF